This TCR beta chain is from a study of cytomegalovirus exposure and HLA in healthy donors. General observations from the study: In a later analysis, productive TCRs from donors in an Asian-associated ancestry cluster reportedly carried fewer N-insertions than the cohort mean. Judged likely to be a sequencing artifact was a cluster of highly shared sequence variants. A few chains tied to CMV proved CMV antigen-specific in vitro.

PCR primers comprised 60 Vbeta and 13 Jbeta primers. The assay was immunoSEQ multiplex PCR, and TCRdb's table has in-frame clones only and misses some. The table includes under 200,000 clones, 70% to 80% detected once. Remarks on this clone: Antigen specificity is unknown.

V lost 0 bases to trimming and J lost 6 bases; unmatched junction nucleotides: 3. The CDR3 is 14 residues long. Germline loops: CDR1 SGHNT, CDR2 YYREEE (reference sequence). All the people who gave samples were healthy bone marrow donors. The V and J genes are TRBV5-4 and TRBJ1-3; 7 bases line up with TRBD1. The receptor comes from a woman between 40 and 50 years old in good health and CMV-seronegative. The sequencing input was PBMCs. CDR3 protein: CASSLGQGLNTIYF. In nucleotides, the CDR3 is TGTGCCAGCAGCTTGGGACAGGGCCTAAACACCATATATTTT. The complete variable domain, with remaining parts taken from reference TRBV5-4 and TRBJ1-3, reads ETGVTQSPTHLIKTRGQQVTLRCSSQSGHNTVSWYQQALGQGPQFIFQYYREEENGRGNFPPRFSGLQFPNYSSELNVNALELDDSALYLCASSLGQGLNTIYFGEGSWLTVV.